The present T cell receptor (delta chain) was sequenced within a study of Vδ1+ human thymocytes. Sequences come from RNA converted to cDNA by reverse transcription. CDR3 amplicons came from multiplex PCR with pooled V-gene forward and constant-region reverse primers. TCRdb made new clone calls on the multiplex PCR reads using CATT. The sample records over 20,000 delta-chain clones, approximately 8.8% being singletons. As concerns this clone: The antigen is not known.

V lost 2 bases and J lost 0; bases outside the gene matches: 17. Germline CDR1 TSWWSYY, CDR2 QGS. The length of the CDR3 is 21 residues. Study-level findings and limits: Thymic TRG and TRD repertoires appeared highly polyclonal. The authors advised highly purified populations and single-cell validation.

The chain has TRDV1 and TRDJ1; 11 bases fit TRDD3. The J gene is absent in TCRdb and was assigned here via DNA matching to germline. The material sequenced was Vdelta1+ gamma-delta thymocytes from the thymus. The subset: FACS-sorted CD3+ TCRalphabeta- TCRVdelta1+ TCRVdelta2- thymocytes. This receptor was identified in a child younger than two who had congenital heart surgery. CDR3 sequence: CALGERSGAPWGIRYTDKLIF. CDR3 nucleotide sequence: TGTGCTCTTGGGGAAAGGTCAGGTGCGCCGTGGGGGATACGTTACACCGATAAACTCATCTTT.